This TCR beta chain was captured in a study of type 1 regulatory T cells. About the research overall: T-allo10 is a Tr1-enriched, alloantigen-specific CD4 T cell product made in vitro.

TCRdb processed the reads anew with MiXCR; each CDR3 protein has one entry. The table has 90,000 to 100,000 distinct CDR3 sequences, 31% seen once; the top ten hold less than 2.5%. Trimming removed 0 bases from V and 8 bases from J, with 18 bases in between. This CDR3 has 16 amino acids. CDR1 and CDR2 (germline): SGDLS, YYNGEE. This clonotype was sampled from a human donor in good health. The source material was CD4+ T cells, either the whole sample or a sorted fraction (not recorded which). The genes are TRBV9 and TRBJ2-1; D may match TRBD1 or TRBD2 (5 bases each). As DNA, the CDR3 is TGTGCCAGCAGCGTAGGTGAGAGGGCCAGAGGGGATGAGCAGTTCTTC. Translating it yields CASSVGERARGDEQFF.